This T cell receptor beta chain was recovered during a study of blood T cells in healthy people across ages. The CDR3 is 13 residues long. Germline V gene data show CDR1 as SGDLS and CDR2 as YYNGEE. Trimming removed 7 bases from V and 3 bases from J, with 10 bases in between. This clonotype was observed a few times. Healthy individuals of Caucasian origin from Russia, aged 6 to 90, served as donors. Alongside a J-beta primer mix, a sample-barcoded 5' primer served in a second PCR lasting about 7 to 11 cycles. Using its own MiXCR run on the 5' RACE reads, TCRdb lists one record per CDR3 protein. The sample consists of roughly 1 million distinct CDR3 sequences, under 30% of them appearing once. The sample was also reused in another study, on T cells of mothers and their children. That work contributes: Addition of sample barcodes and 2-4 random nucleotides occurred through the M1S primer of the second PCR. Related and unrelated pairs show TCR recombination output that thymic selection shapes similarly. An overlap that was slightly higher, though non-significant, was seen in related mother-child pairs versus unrelated pairs.

Sequencing was carried out using blood. V usage is TRBV9 and J usage is TRBJ2-2; perhaps TRBD1 as D (6 bases). The origin of this receptor is a girl aged 2 to 10 in good health. The CDR3 DNA follows: TGTGCCAGCGGGGGCTTGGACACCGGGGAGCTGTTTTTT. Amino acid sequence: CASGGLDTGELFF.